The rows below give T cell receptor beta chains drawn from one sample of a study of CD8 T cells in Susac syndrome. TCRdb recomputed calls from the immunoSEQ multiplex PCR reads with MiXCR, one row per CDR3 protein. The repertoire holds 150,000 or so distinct CDR3 sequences, with around 94% as singletons. The sample was CD4+ T cells from PBMCs. The receptors originated from a human donor in good health. Each CDR3 is given with its conserved first and last residue. The D gene is left open where the match is weak. A row's size may be missing; if present it is once, few, many or a size class.

d_call j_call clone_size v_call cdr3_aa cdr3_nt
TRBD1 TRBJ1-4 NA TRBV7-9 CASSLGQGDANEKLFF TGTGCCAGCAGCTTAGGACAGGGTGACGCTAATGAAAAACTGTTTTTT
TRBD2 TRBJ2-7 once TRBV18 CASSPPGLASYEQYF TGTGCCAGCTCACCACCGGGACTAGCCTCCTACGAGCAGTACTTC
TRBD1 TRBJ1-2 NA TRBV13 CASRESGTGDVYGYTF TGTGCCAGCAGGGAATCGGGGACAGGGGACGTCTATGGCTACACCTTC
NA TRBJ2-1 NA TRBV7-9 CASSLRRVMDEQFF TGTGCCAGCAGCTTACGGCGGGTAATGGATGAGCAGTTCTTC
NA TRBJ2-3 NA TRBV18 CASSPSGGPGDTQYF TGTGCCAGCTCACCATCTGGTGGGCCCGGGGATACGCAGTATTTT
TRBD2 TRBJ2-3 once TRBV4-2 CASSQDRVSGGADTQYF TGTGCCAGCAGCCAAGATCGGGTTAGCGGGGGGGCAGATACGCAGTATTTT
NA TRBJ2-1 NA TRBV11-2 CASSPQLGGRNEQFF TGTGCCAGCAGTCCTCAGTTGGGGGGGCGGAATGAGCAGTTCTTC
NA TRBJ2-3 NA TRBV7-8 CASGDLAESDTQYF TGTGCCAGCGGCGACTTGGCGGAGTCAGATACGCAGTATTTT
NA TRBJ1-2 NA TRBV12-3/TRBV12-4 CASRPGPGTIYGYTF TGTGCCTCCCGACCAGGGCCGGGCACTATCTATGGCTACACCTTC
NA TRBJ2-7 few TRBV3-1 CASSPGHEQYF TGTGCCAGCAGCCCGGGGCACGAGCAGTACTTC
TRBD2 TRBJ2-7 NA TRBV20-1 CSAGSGDHEQYF TGCAGTGCAGGAAGCGGGGATCACGAGCAGTACTTC
NA TRBJ2-3 NA TRBV10-3 CASSRGADTQYF TGTGCCTCGAGCCGCGGAGCAGATACGCAGTATTTT
TRBD1 TRBJ2-1 NA TRBV10-3 CAIKTGGTYNEQFF TGTGCCATCAAAACAGGGGGGACCTACAATGAGCAGTTCTTC
NA TRBJ1-5 NA TRBV3-1 CASSQSGRGGQPQHF TGTGCCAGCAGCCAATCGGGACGGGGCGGTCAGCCCCAGCATTTT
NA TRBJ1-6 NA TRBV5-4 CASSNQWGSDSPLHF TGTGCCAGCAGCAACCAATGGGGGAGCGATTCACCCCTCCACTTT
NA TRBJ1-5 once TRBV6-1 CASSVSSDQPQHF TGTGCCAGCAGTGTTTCGTCGGATCAGCCCCAGCATTTT
NA TRBJ2-3 NA TRBV29-1 CSVDSPADTQYF TGCAGCGTTGACTCCCCGGCAGATACGCAGTATTTT
TRBD2 TRBJ2-1 NA TRBV4-2 CASSQDLLAGALYNEQFF TGTGCCAGCAGCCAAGATCTGCTAGCGGGGGCCCTTTACAATGAGCAGTTCTTC
NA TRBJ2-5 NA TRBV5-6 CASSRTRGETQYF TGTGCCAGCAGCCGGACCCGAGGGGAGACCCAGTACTTC
NA TRBJ1-2 NA TRBV12-3/TRBV12-4 CASSLRRREGYTF TGTGCCAGCAGTTTGCGCAGGAGAGAGGGCTACACCTTC
TRBD1 TRBJ2-7 NA TRBV30 CAWSRAQGAVEQYF TGTGCCTGGAGTAGGGCACAGGGGGCTGTCGAGCAGTACTTC
NA TRBJ1-3 NA TRBV7-6 CASSPFIGNTIYF TGTGCCAGCAGCCCCTTTATCGGAAACACCATATATTTT
NA TRBJ2-1 NA TRBV20-1 CSARSQVSYNEQFF TGCAGTGCTAGATCACAGGTATCCTACAATGAGCAGTTCTTC
NA TRBJ2-5 NA TRBV29-1 CSGRRGETQYF TGCAGCGGGAGACGGGGGGAGACCCAGTACTTC
NA TRBJ2-1 NA TRBV9 CASSASSGQYNEQFF TGTGCCAGCAGCGCGAGTTCCGGACAGTACAATGAGCAGTTCTTC
TRBD2 TRBJ2-7 NA TRBV7-2 CASSYSGTSAYEQYF TGTGCCAGCAGCTACTCAGGGACTAGCGCCTACGAGCAGTACTTC
TRBD2 TRBJ2-5 NA TRBV28 CASSRPTSGGIETQYF TGTGCCAGCAGCCGCCCGACTAGCGGGGGGATTGAGACCCAGTACTTC
TRBD1 TRBJ2-7 NA TRBV24-1 CATSGGQGAGSEQYF TGTGCCACCAGTGGGGGACAGGGGGCTGGTTCCGAGCAGTACTTC